A selection of T cell receptor beta chains follows, all from one sample in a study of control samples from healthy donors and cancer patients. The data were produced by immunoSEQ multiplex PCR, yet TCRdb's version contains in-frame clones alone and is incomplete. Of some 95,000 clones listed, roughly 89% are singletons. Sequenced material: blood. These receptors were obtained from a human donor in good health. The donor label of this sample is uncertain. CDR3s include the opening cysteine and the closing phenylalanine or tryptophan. The D gene is left open where the match is weak. Where a row states a size, it is once, few, many or the class of an expanded clone; other rows omit it.

j_gene	v_gene	d_gene	abundance	CDR3aa	CDR3nt
TRBJ2-3	TRBV18	TRBD1	NA	CASSPGTGSDTQYF	TGTGCCAGCTCACCGGGGACAGGGTCAGATACGCAGTATTTT
TRBJ1-1	TRBV19	NA	once	CASTSGQNTEAFF	TGTGCCAGTACGTCAGGGCAGAACACTGAAGCTTTCTTT
TRBJ2-5	TRBV6-5	TRBD2	NA	CASRTSGGATETQYF	TGTGCCAGCAGAACTAGCGGGGGGGCCACGGAGACCCAGTACTTC
TRBJ1-2	TRBV20-1	NA	NA	CSASHRVPNYGYTF	TGCAGTGCTAGTCACAGGGTCCCCAACTATGGCTACACCTTC
TRBJ1-5	TRBV9	NA	once	CASSVGGSMFQPQHF	TGTGCCAGCAGCGTAGGTGGCAGTATGTTTCAGCCCCAGCATTTT
TRBJ1-5	TRBV6-2/TRBV6-3	NA	NA	CASSRLNQPQHF	TGTGCCAGCAGTCGACTCAATCAGCCCCAGCATTTT
TRBJ1-2	TRBV18	TRBD1	NA	CASFSDRGKYGYTF	TGTGCCAGCTTCTCAGACAGGGGAAAGTATGGCTACACCTTC
TRBJ2-7	TRBV28	TRBD1	NA	CASSSRDRGRHEQYF	TGTGCCAGCAGTTCCCGGGACAGGGGAAGGCACGAGCAGTACTTC
TRBJ1-3	TRBV2	NA	NA	CASSEGASGNTIYF	TGTGCCAGCAGTGAAGGGGCCTCTGGAAACACCATATATTTT
TRBJ1-1	TRBV6-5	NA	few	CASSQFNTEAFF	TGTGCCAGCAGTCAATTTAACACTGAAGCTTTCTTT
TRBJ1-1	TRBV18	NA	NA	CASSPRFGEGTEAFF	TGTGCCAGCTCACCACGTTTCGGGGAAGGTACTGAAGCTTTCTTT
TRBJ1-6	TRBV5-1	TRBD1	NA	CASSRDRVNSPLHF	TGCGCCAGCAGCAGGGACAGGGTCAATTCACCCCTCCACTTT
TRBJ2-7	TRBV6-2/TRBV6-3	NA	NA	CASSYFPGLEQYF	TGTGCCAGCAGTTACTTCCCCGGGTTGGAGCAGTACTTC
TRBJ1-5	TRBV6-5	NA	NA	CATKQGSTNQPQHF	TGTGCCACTAAACAGGGAAGCACGAATCAGCCCCAGCATTTT
TRBJ2-7	TRBV19	TRBD2	NA	CASSQAGGYEQYF	TGTGCCAGTAGTCAGGCGGGGGGATACGAGCAGTACTTC
TRBJ2-1	TRBV5-1	NA	NA	CASNSLQDNEQFF	TGCGCCAGCAATTCCCTTCAGGACAATGAGCAGTTCTTC
TRBJ1-5	TRBV6-1	TRBD1	few	CASSETSGQGYQPQHF	TGTGCCAGCAGTGAAACATCGGGACAGGGGTATCAGCCCCAGCATTTT
TRBJ1-2	TRBV2	NA	NA	CASSEQGRTGRDYGYTF	TGTGCCAGCAGTGAACAAGGACGTACTGGCCGGGACTATGGCTACACCTTC
TRBJ2-7	TRBV19	NA	NA	CASSSPGSYEQYF	TGTGCCAGTAGTAGCCCGGGGTCCTACGAGCAGTACTTC
TRBJ2-3	TRBV9	NA	NA	CASSATAVTADTQYF	TGTGCCAGCAGCGCTACTGCGGTCACGGCAGATACGCAGTATTTT
TRBJ2-5	TRBV19	NA	NA	CASSMGRVLGETQYF	TGTGCCAGTAGTATGGGTAGGGTTCTCGGGGAGACCCAGTACTTC
TRBJ2-5	TRBV3-1/TRBV3-2	NA	NA	CASRQRQDYQETQYF	TGTGCCAGCAGACAACGACAGGACTACCAAGAGACCCAGTACTTC
TRBJ2-7	TRBV18	NA	NA	CASSRDGYEQYF	TGTGCCAGCTCACGGGACGGCTACGAGCAGTACTTC
TRBJ1-1	TRBV2	NA	NA	CASETGRDTEAFF	TGTGCCAGTGAGACAGGCCGGGACACTGAAGCTTTCTTT
TRBJ1-1	TRBV6-6	TRBD1	NA	CASTGEEQGYTEAFF	TGTGCCAGCACCGGGGAGGAACAGGGGTACACTGAAGCTTTCTTT
TRBJ1-2	TRBV5-1	NA	NA	CASAKDTTNYGYTF	TGCGCCAGCGCAAAGGACACTACTAACTATGGCTACACCTTC
TRBJ1-3	TRBV4-2	NA	NA	CASIGTGNTIYF	TGTGCCAGCATCGGGACTGGAAACACCATATATTTT
TRBJ1-3	TRBV6-5	NA	NA	CAGQVGNTIYF	TGTGCCGGCCAGGTTGGAAACACCATATATTTT
TRBJ2-1	TRBV19	NA	NA	CASSIISQISRNEQFF	TGTGCCAGTAGTATTATATCGCAGATTTCGCGGAATGAGCAGTTCTTC
TRBJ1-1	TRBV15	NA	NA	CATSRDQNTEAFF	TGTGCCACCAGCAGAGATCAAAACACTGAAGCTTTCTTT
TRBJ2-7	TRBV2	NA	NA	CASSGDKKVYEQYF	TGTGCCAGCAGTGGGGACAAAAAGGTGTACGAGCAGTACTTC